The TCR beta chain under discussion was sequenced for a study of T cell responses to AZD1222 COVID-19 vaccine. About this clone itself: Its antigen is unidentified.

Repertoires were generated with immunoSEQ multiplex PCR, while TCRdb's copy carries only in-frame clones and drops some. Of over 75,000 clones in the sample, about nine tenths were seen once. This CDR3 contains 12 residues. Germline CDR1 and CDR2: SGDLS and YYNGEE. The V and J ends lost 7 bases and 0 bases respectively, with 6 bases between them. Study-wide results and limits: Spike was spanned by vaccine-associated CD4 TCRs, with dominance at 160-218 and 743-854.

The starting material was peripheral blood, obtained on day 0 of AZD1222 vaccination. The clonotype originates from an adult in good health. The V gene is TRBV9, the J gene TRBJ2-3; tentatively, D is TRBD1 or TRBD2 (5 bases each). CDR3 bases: TGTGCCAGCGGGGACAGCACAGATACGCAGTATTTT. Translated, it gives CASGDSTDTQYF.